Following are 8 T cell receptor beta chains from one sample sequenced in a study of blood T cell repertoires in COVID-19. TCRdb keeps only in-frame clones here, not all; method: immunoSEQ multiplex PCR. There are tens of thousands of clones in the sample; around nine tenths occur only once, and approximately 5% lies in the top ten. Sample: peripheral blood. Source of these receptors: a man aged 50-59 years with active or convalescent COVID-19.

This chain connects TRBV2 to TRBJ2-7; 10 positions agree with TRBD1. CDR3 length equals 15 residues. Germline loops: CDR1 SNHLY, CDR2 FYNNEI. V dropped 4 bases and J dropped 4; count of bases not matched to a gene: 7. CDR3 loop: CASSGGQGPNYEQYF. CDR3 DNA: TGTGCCAGCAGTGGGGGACAGGGGCCTAATTACGAGCAGTACTTC.

V and J are TRBV7-2 and TRBJ2-1; D gene ambiguous. Per the germline V gene, CDR1 is SGHTA and CDR2 is FQGNSA. CDR3 size: 13 residues. Trimming cost V 4 bases and J 4 bases, with 8 bases left between them. CDR3 bases: TGTGCCAGCAGCTCCCCCGGGTACAATGAGCAGTTCTTC. It codes for CASSSPGYNEQFF.

The CDR3 spells CASSLRWGGSTDTQYF. DNA for the CDR3: TGTGCCAGCAGCTTACGGTGGGGGGGAAGCACAGATACGCAGTATTTT. This chain connects TRBV7-9 to TRBJ2-3; TRBD2 aligns across 7 bases. Germline V gene data show CDR1 as SEHNR and CDR2 as FQNEAQ (reference sequence). The CDR3 contains 16 residues. V lost 2 bases to trimming and J lost 0 bases; unmatched junction nucleotides: 5.

The rearrangement uses TRBV6-1 and TRBJ2-2; the match to TRBD1 covers 10 bases. This CDR3 is built from 15 residues. V was clipped by 1 base and J by 5 bases; unmatched bases: 1. Germline values: CDR1 MNHNS, CDR2 SASEGT. The CDR3 coding sequence is TGTGCCAGCAGTGAAGAGGGACAGGGGACCGGGGAGCTGTTTTTT. It specifies CASSEEGQGTGELFF.

The genes are TRBV14 and TRBJ1-5; D is possibly TRBD1 (5 bases). Germline V CDR1 and CDR2: SGHDN, FVKESK. The CDR3 length is 13 residues. V dropped 4 bases and J dropped 7 bases, with 11 bases sitting between them. The CDR3 region is CASSRFAGQPQHF. CDR3 nucleotide sequence: TGTGCCAGCAGCCGATTCGCAGGGCAGCCCCAGCATTTT.

The J gene is TRBJ2-5, the V gene TRBV5-6, with TRBD2 matching 9 bases. Germline V gene sequence: CDR1 SGHDT, CDR2 YYEEEE. This CDR3 is 15 amino acids long. V lost 5 bases, J lost 5 bases, and 10 bases stayed unmatched. The chain's CDR3 is CASSKALAGMETQYF. CDR3 DNA sequence: TGTGCCAGCAGTAAAGCCCTAGCGGGGATGGAGACCCAGTACTTC.

The chain combines TRBV27 with TRBJ2-7; a weak D match, TRBD1 (7 bases). The germline V gene encodes CDR1 MNHEY and CDR2 SMNVEV (reference sequence). Trimming took 5 bases from V and 0 from J, leaving 14 bases between them. The CDR3 runs 15 residues. In DNA, the CDR3 is TGTGCCAGCAGTGTCCCAGGGGGGCCCTCCTACGAGCAGTACTTC. Translated: CASSVPGGPSYEQYF.

This sequence joins TRBV5-4 and TRBJ2-5; unclear D gene. Germline V gene sequence: CDR1 SGHNT, CDR2 YYREEE (reference sequence). The germline V and J ends were trimmed by 0 bases and 0 bases, with 3 bases remaining between them. This CDR3 comprises 13 residues. The CDR3 region has the DNA TGTGCCAGCAGCTTGGACAACCAAGAGACCCAGTACTTC. It encodes CASSLDNQETQYF.